This T cell receptor beta chain was sequenced for a study of blood T cell repertoires in COVID-19. This clone was observed a single time. Assay used: immunoSEQ multiplex PCR; TCRdb lists only in-frame clones, some missing. The sample has more than 110,000 clones, 80% to 85% seen once. What was sequenced was PBMCs or T cells enriched from blood (not recorded which). This clonotype was obtained from a middle-aged man with acute COVID-19.

This CDR3 is CASSLGTSGSNEQFF. CDR3 bases: TGTGCCAGCAGCTTAGGGACTAGCGGGAGTAATGAGCAGTTCTTC. The chain recombines TRBV7-2 with TRBJ2-1; the match to TRBD2 covers 13 bases. The CDR3 contains 15 residues. The junction had 1 base not matched to a gene; V was cut back by 1 base and J by 7 bases. Germline-derived CDR1 and CDR2 are SGHTA and FQGNSA.